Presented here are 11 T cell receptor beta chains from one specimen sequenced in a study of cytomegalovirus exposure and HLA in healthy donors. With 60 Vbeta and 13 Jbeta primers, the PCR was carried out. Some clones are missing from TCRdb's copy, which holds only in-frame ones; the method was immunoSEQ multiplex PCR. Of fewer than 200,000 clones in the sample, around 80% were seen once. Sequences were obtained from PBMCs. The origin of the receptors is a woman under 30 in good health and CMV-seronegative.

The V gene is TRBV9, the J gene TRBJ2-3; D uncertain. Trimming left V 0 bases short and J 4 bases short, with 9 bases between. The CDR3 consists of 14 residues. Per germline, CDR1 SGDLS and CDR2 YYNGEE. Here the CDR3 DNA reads TGTGCCAGCAGCGTAGATCACTTTTCAGATACGCAGTATTTT. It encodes CASSVDHFSDTQYF. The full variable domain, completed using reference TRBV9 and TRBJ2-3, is DSGVTQTPKHLITATGQRVTLRCSPRSGDLSVYWYQQSLDQGLQFLIQYYNGEERAKGNILERFSAQQFPDLHSELNLSSLELGDSALYFCASSVDHFSDTQYFGPGTRLTVL.

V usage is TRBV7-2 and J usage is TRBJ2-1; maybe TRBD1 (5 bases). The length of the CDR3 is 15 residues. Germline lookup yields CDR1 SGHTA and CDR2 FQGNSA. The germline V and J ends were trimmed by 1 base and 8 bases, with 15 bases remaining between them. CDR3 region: CASSLVLGATDEQFF. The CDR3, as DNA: TGTGCCAGCAGCTTAGTGCTAGGGGCTACGGATGAGCAGTTCTTC.

CDR3 protein: CASSQTGTGVDEQFF. The CDR3 DNA is TGTGCCAGCAGCCAAACCGGGACAGGGGTGGATGAGCAGTTCTTC. This chain connects TRBV4-2 to TRBJ2-1; TRBD1 aligns across 10 bases. The CDR3 spans 15 residues. The germline gives CDR1 LGHNA, CDR2 YNFKEQ. J gave up 8 bases and V 2 bases, and 6 bases lay outside the gene matches.

CDR3 residues: CASSRTQGSGELFF. The CDR3 nucleotides read TGTGCCAGCAGCCGCACACAGGGGTCCGGGGAGCTGTTTTTT. The V call is TRBV7-2, the J call TRBJ2-2, with 7 nucleotides matching TRBD1. Germline loops: CDR1 SGHTA, CDR2 FQGNSA. J gave up 6 bases and V 5 bases, and 6 bases lay outside the gene matches. This CDR3 region has 14 residues.

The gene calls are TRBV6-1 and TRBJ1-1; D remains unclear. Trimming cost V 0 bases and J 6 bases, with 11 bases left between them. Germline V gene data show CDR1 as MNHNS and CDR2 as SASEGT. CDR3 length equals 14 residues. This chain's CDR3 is CASSEARRAAEAFF. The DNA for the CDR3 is TGTGCCAGCAGTGAAGCGAGGAGGGCCGCTGAAGCTTTCTTT.

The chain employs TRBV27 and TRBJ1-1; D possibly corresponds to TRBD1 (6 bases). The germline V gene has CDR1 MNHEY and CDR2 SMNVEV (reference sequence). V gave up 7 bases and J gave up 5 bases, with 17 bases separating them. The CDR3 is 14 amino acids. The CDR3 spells CASNSGVRGTEAFF. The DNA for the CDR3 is TGTGCCAGCAATTCAGGGGTTAGGGGTACTGAAGCTTTCTTT.

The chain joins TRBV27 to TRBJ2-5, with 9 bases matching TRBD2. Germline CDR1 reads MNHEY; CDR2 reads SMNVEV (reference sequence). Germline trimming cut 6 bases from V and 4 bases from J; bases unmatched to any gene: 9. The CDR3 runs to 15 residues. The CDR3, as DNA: TGTGCCAGCAGCCCGAGGGGCGGGAGGGCAGAGACCCAGTACTTC. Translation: CASSPRGGRAETQYF.

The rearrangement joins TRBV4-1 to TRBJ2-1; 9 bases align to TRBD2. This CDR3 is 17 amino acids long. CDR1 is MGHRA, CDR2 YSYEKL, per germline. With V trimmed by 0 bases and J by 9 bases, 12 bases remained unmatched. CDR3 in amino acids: CASSQDNEREATSEQFF. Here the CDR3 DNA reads TGCGCCAGCAGCCAAGATAACGAGCGGGAGGCAACCAGTGAGCAGTTCTTC.

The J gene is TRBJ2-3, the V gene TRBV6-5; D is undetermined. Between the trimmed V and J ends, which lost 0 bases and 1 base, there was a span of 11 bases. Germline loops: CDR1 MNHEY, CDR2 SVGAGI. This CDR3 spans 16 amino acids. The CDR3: CASSYSIQGGTDTQYF. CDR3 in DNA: TGTGCCAGCAGTTACTCGATCCAAGGAGGCACAGATACGCAGTATTTT.

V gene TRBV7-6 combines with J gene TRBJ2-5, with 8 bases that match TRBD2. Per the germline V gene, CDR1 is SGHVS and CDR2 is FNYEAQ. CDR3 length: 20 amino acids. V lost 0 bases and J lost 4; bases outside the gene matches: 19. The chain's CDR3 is CASSLAPTRPPAGEGETQYF. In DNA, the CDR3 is TGTGCCAGCAGCTTAGCGCCTACTAGGCCCCCAGCGGGAGAGGGAGAGACCCAGTACTTC. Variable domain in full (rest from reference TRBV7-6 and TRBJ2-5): GAGVSQSPRYKVTKRGQDVALRCDPISGHVSLYWYRQALGQGPEFLTYFNYEAQQDKSGLPNDRFSAERPEGSISTLTIQRTEQRDSAMYRCASSLAPTRPPAGEGETQYFGPGTRLLVL.

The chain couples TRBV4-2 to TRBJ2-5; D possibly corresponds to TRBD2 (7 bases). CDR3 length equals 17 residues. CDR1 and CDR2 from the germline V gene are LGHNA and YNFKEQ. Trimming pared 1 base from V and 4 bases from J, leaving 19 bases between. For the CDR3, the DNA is TGTGCCAGCAGCCAAGTGGGGTCCCGGGGGGCTGGAGAGACCCAGTACTTC. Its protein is CASSQVGSRGAGETQYF.